The 18 T cell receptor beta chains listed next were all sequenced from one sample in a study of beta chain features in type 1 diabetes. Reverse transcribing all isolated RNA meant expressed TCRB transcripts were sequenced. Profiling relied on immunoSEQ multiplex PCR, and the TCRdb table lists in-frame clones only, not all of them. The sample consists of around 430,000 clones, 30% of them appearing once. Specimen: naive CD4+ T cells from blood. The source of these receptors is a man between 18 and 29 years old in good health.

The rearrangement uses TRBV5-4 and TRBJ2-5; 12 nucleotides align to TRBD1. This CDR3 has 17 residues. V lost 3 bases to trimming and J lost 4 bases; unmatched junction nucleotides: 10. Looked up from germline, CDR1 is SGHNT and CDR2 is YYREEE (reference sequence). The CDR3 DNA follows: TGTGCCAGCAGCTCCGGGACAGGGGGCCTCTGGCGAGAGACCCAGTACTTC. Residues: CASSSGTGGLWRETQYF.

The chain is built from TRBV7-2 and TRBJ2-3; TRBD2 might be the D (5 bases). In germline, CDR1 is SGHTA, CDR2 FQGNSA. This CDR3 comprises 15 residues. V was trimmed by 1 base and J by 1 base, leaving 9 bases between them. The CDR3 protein is CASSLVGSRTDTQYF. DNA of the CDR3: TGTGCCAGCAGCTTAGTAGGGAGTCGCACAGATACGCAGTATTTT. The full variable domain, its missing parts supplied by reference TRBV7-2 and TRBJ2-3, is GAGVSQSPSNKVTEKGKDVELRCDPISGHTALYWYRQSLGQGLEFLIYFQGNSAPDKSGLPSDRFSAERTGGSVSTLTIQRTQQEDSAVYLCASSLVGSRTDTQYFGPGTRLTVL.

The genes are TRBV5-4 and TRBJ2-2; D is unclear. The germline gives CDR1 SGHNT, CDR2 YYREEE (reference sequence). Trimming removed 0 bases from V and 5 bases from J, with 11 bases in between. This CDR3 contains 15 residues. Here the CDR3 DNA reads TGTGCCAGCAGCTTGGAGTCTAATCCTACCGGGGAGCTGTTTTTT. Translated: CASSLESNPTGELFF.

In its sample, this clone was seen a few times. CDR3: CASSLGHWRDTQYF. The CDR3 DNA reads as TGTGCCAGCAGCTTAGGCCATTGGAGAGATACGCAGTATTTT. The rearrangement joins TRBV11-2 to TRBJ2-3; no clear D. This CDR3 region has 14 residues. Germline V gene lookup returns CDR1 SGHAT and CDR2 FQNNGV. The ends were cut back, 1 base at V and 5 bases at J, with 10 bases in the middle.

This clone was found a few times. The CDR3 is CASSLIRSQETQYF. Written as DNA, the CDR3 is TGTGCCAGCAGCTTGATACGTAGCCAAGAGACCCAGTACTTC. The gene calls are TRBV7-8 and TRBJ2-5; D uncertain. The CDR3 is 14 amino acids. The V and J ends lost 3 bases and 1 base respectively, with 9 bases between them. The germline V gene has CDR1 SGHVS and CDR2 FQNEAQ.

CDR3 bases: TGTGCCTGGACCCAAAGGCGTAGCAATCAGCCCCAGCATTTT. The encoded protein is CAWTQRRSNQPQHF. V is TRBV30 and J is TRBJ1-5; D is unclear. The CDR3 covers 14 residues. Trimming shortened V by 4 bases and J by 0 bases, and 10 bases separated the two germline ends. Germline V gene data show CDR1 as GTSNPN and CDR2 as SVGIG (reference sequence).

The DNA of the CDR3 is TGTGCCACCAGCAGAGGTATCGGACAGGGATTTCCCTACGAGCAGTACTTC. This codes for CATSRGIGQGFPYEQYF. The gene calls are TRBV15 and TRBJ2-7, with 8 bases lining up with TRBD1. V shed 1 base and J 2 bases; nucleotides not matched to a gene: 10. This CDR3 spans 17 amino acids. Looked up from germline, CDR1 is LNHNV and CDR2 is YYDKDF (reference sequence).

The rearrangement links TRBV5-4 to TRBJ2-3; possible D gene TRBD1, 6 bases. Between the trimmed V and J ends, which lost 3 bases and 6 bases, there was a span of 14 bases. Germline loops: CDR1 SGHNT, CDR2 YYREEE (reference sequence). CDR3 length: 14 amino acids. In DNA form, the CDR3 reads TGTGCCAGCAGCTCGAGGACAGCCCTTGATACGCAGTATTTT. This translates into CASSSRTALDTQYF.

This clone has just a few counts. The gene calls are TRBV12-5 and TRBJ2-1; the D gene could be TRBD1 or TRBD2 (5 bases each). The CDR3 length is 13 residues. V was cut by 11 bases and J by 2 bases, with 13 bases left in between. Germline values: CDR1 LGHNT, CDR2 FRNRAP. DNA of the CDR3: TGTGCTCCAGGGACCGAAGCCTACAATGAGCAGTTCTTC. Amino acids: CAPGTEAYNEQFF.

The gene calls are TRBV9 and TRBJ2-2; D is undetermined. The germline V and J ends were trimmed by 0 bases and 3 bases, with 9 bases remaining between them. The CDR3 covers 15 residues. CDR1 and CDR2 (germline): SGDLS, YYNGEE. CDR3 DNA: TGTGCCAGCAGCGTAGCTGGAGACCACACCGGGGAGCTGTTTTTT. This translates into CASSVAGDHTGELFF.

In regard to this clone: Other DNA sequences within the sample encode an identical CDR3. V is TRBV7-2 and J is TRBJ2-3; D is ambiguous. Trimming pared 0 bases from V and 6 bases from J, leaving 4 bases between. CDR1 is SGHTA and CDR2 is FQGNSA in the germline V gene. This CDR3 is built from 12 residues. In DNA form, the CDR3 reads TGTGCCAGCAGCTTAGCTCGTGATACGCAGTATTTT. This codes for CASSLARDTQYF.

The chain recombines TRBV7-3 with TRBJ1-2, with D unresolved. CDR1 and CDR2 (germline): SGHTA, FQGTGA. This CDR3 region has 13 residues. Between the trimmed V and J ends, which lost 4 bases and 8 bases, there was a span of 14 bases. In DNA form, the CDR3 reads TGTGCCAGCAGCTACGACCCCGCGGGGGGCTACACCTTC. It specifies CASSYDPAGGYTF.

The chain combines TRBV30 with TRBJ2-2, with D uncertain. The V end was cut by 1 base, the J end by 5 bases, with 5 bases between. CDR1 is GTSNPN, CDR2 SVGIG, per germline (reference sequence). The CDR3 sequence is 12 residues long. The DNA of the CDR3 is TGTGCCTGGAGTGATGTAACCGGGGAGCTGTTTTTT. Translating it yields CAWSDVTGELFF.

CDR3 protein: CASKRTGNYGYTF. The CDR3 coding sequence is TGTGCCAGCAAGCGGACAGGGAACTATGGCTACACCTTC. This chain links TRBV5-6 with TRBJ1-2, with 8 positions matching TRBD1. CDR3 length: 13 amino acids. Trimming cost V 6 bases and J 2 bases; bases outside gene matches: 3. CDR1 is SGHDT and CDR2 is YYEEEE in the germline V gene.

The rearrangement links TRBV4-3 to TRBJ2-5; 9 bases are shared with TRBD1. CDR1 and CDR2 (germline): LGHNA, YSLEER. The CDR3 covers 17 residues. J lost 3 bases, V lost 1 base, and 9 bases had no gene match. CDR3 residues: CASSQVIRGTGKETQYF. The CDR3 DNA is TGCGCCAGCAGCCAAGTAATTCGTGGGACAGGGAAAGAGACCCAGTACTTC.

There are a few counts of this clone. Other DNA sequences in this specimen translate into the identical CDR3. The chain combines TRBV4-3 with TRBJ2-1, with a weak D call TRBD2 (7 bases). The CDR3 loop spans 13 amino acids. CDR1 is LGHNA, CDR2 YSLEER, per germline. V was cut by 0 bases and J by 10 bases, with 10 bases left in between. CDR3 in amino acids: CASSQDRGGEQFF. CDR3 DNA: TGCGCCAGCAGCCAAGATCGCGGGGGCGAGCAGTTCTTC.

Written as DNA, the CDR3 is TGTGCCAGCAGCCCTAGAAAGACCCTCTCTGGGGCCAACGTCCTGACTTTC. Amino acid sequence: CASSPRKTLSGANVLTF. This chain joins TRBV9 and TRBJ2-6; D gene unclear. Germline V gene sequence: CDR1 SGDLS, CDR2 YYNGEE. The CDR3 totals 17 residues. V was pared by 4 bases and J by 0 bases, with 14 bases between.

The V and J genes are TRBV28 and TRBJ2-3; 10 bases are a match to TRBD2. The CDR3 loop spans 15 amino acids. Germline lookup yields CDR1 MDHEN and CDR2 SYDVKM. Trimming removed 5 bases from V and 0 bases from J; junction bases left unmatched: 2. CDR3 protein: CASSSGRGSTDTQYF. The CDR3 DNA reads as TGTGCCAGCAGTAGCGGGAGGGGAAGCACAGATACGCAGTATTTT.